The present T cell receptor (beta chain) was sequenced within a study of blood T cell repertoires in COVID-19. Whole-study context: Acute and convalescent COVID-19 samples came from the United States, Italy and Spain.

As processed by the authors: Estimation of nucleated cell counts relied on the amplification of reference gene primers. The method was immunoSEQ multiplex PCR; TCRdb's version includes in-frame clones alone and lacks a portion of them. V, J and clone size are those of that table, while D and trimming were read from the DNA. This table has some 110,000 clones, over 60% appearing once. Germline CDR1 and CDR2: SGHDN and FVKESK. The CDR3 runs to 12 residues. Trimming left V 4 bases short and J 8 bases short, with 11 bases between. Sequencing used peripheral blood. The sequence was obtained from a man in his sixties or seventies with acute or convalescent COVID-19. The chain uses TRBV14 and TRBJ1-2, with D possibly TRBD1 on 5 matching bases. The chain's CDR3 is CASSPAGGGYTF. DNA of the CDR3: TGTGCCAGCAGCCCGGCGGGGGGGGGCTACACCTTC.